This TCR beta chain was found in a study of blood T cell repertoires in COVID-19. Overall study: COVID-19 samples, acute and convalescent, were from the United States, Italy and Spain. PBMCs, B-cell-depleted T cells, or T cells were the source of the cDNA or gDNA that made up the material.

In its sample, this clone was seen once. Trimming cost V 8 bases and J 4 bases, with 9 bases left between them. Germline V gives CDR1 LNHDA, CDR2 SQIVND (reference sequence). CDR3 length: 12 residues. Authors' data handling: Amplification of reference gene primers was used by the study to estimate nucleated cell counts. Repertoires were generated with immunoSEQ multiplex PCR, while TCRdb's copy carries only in-frame clones and drops some. V, J and clone size are those of that table, while D and trimming were read from the DNA. This table has approximately 110,000 clones, approximately 87% appearing once.

The chain uses TRBV19 and TRBJ1-5; D remains unclear. The origin of this receptor is a woman aged 50 to 60 with acute or convalescent COVID-19. Sequencing was carried out using peripheral blood. Here the CDR3 reads CASHFGNQPQHF. DNA of the CDR3: TGTGCCAGTCATTTCGGTAATCAGCCCCAGCATTTT.